Each of the 11 T cell receptor beta chains below was sequenced from the same sample in a study of blood T cell repertoires in COVID-19. Profiled with immunoSEQ multiplex PCR; TCRdb holds only in-frame clones, not every one. The data hold approximately 44,000 clones, with 85% to 95% observed a single time. The sequenced sample consisted of peripheral blood. The receptor source for this set is a man aged 50 to 60 with COVID-19, enrolled during active disease.

The rearrangement joins TRBV3-1 (or the pseudogene TRBV3-2) to TRBJ2-3, with D possibly TRBD1 on 7 matching bases. The V gene lost 0 bases and the J gene lost 0 bases, with 22 bases spanning the gap. This CDR3 is 20 amino acids long. Germline V gene lookup returns CDR1 LGHDT and CDR2 YNNKEL (reference sequence). Here the CDR3 reads CASSQEVWVVQGGSTDTQYF. CDR3 nucleotide sequence: TGTGCCAGCAGCCAAGAAGTTTGGGTAGTCCAGGGGGGAAGCACAGATACGCAGTATTTT.

The gene calls are TRBV6-6 and TRBJ1-4; 8 nucleotides line up with TRBD1. J gave up 5 bases and V 6 bases, and 2 bases lay outside the gene matches. The V gene's germline CDR1 is MNHNY and CDR2 SVGAGI (reference sequence). The CDR3 covers 13 residues. The CDR3 DNA follows: TGTGCCAGCAGGAGGACAGGGAATGAAAAACTGTTTTTT. Protein product: CASRRTGNEKLFF.

The rearrangement links TRBV14 to TRBJ1-2, with D maybe TRBD1 (6 bases). V shed 1 base and J shed 5 bases, with 14 bases lying between them. This CDR3 spans 15 amino acids. Germline-derived CDR1 and CDR2 are SGHDN and FVKESK. The CDR3 DNA follows: TGTGCCAGCAGCCAAGGGGCGACAGGTGTATATGGCTACACCTTC. Its protein product is CASSQGATGVYGYTF.

This chain links TRBV5-1 with TRBJ1-6; the match to TRBD1 covers 8 bases. Germline-derived CDR1 and CDR2 are SGHRS and YFSETQ. The CDR3 is 17 amino acids. Trimming at V came to 3 bases and at J to 1 base, leaving 6 bases not matched to a gene. The DNA for the CDR3 is TGCGCCAGCAGCTCCTCAGGGGGCCTGTCCTATAATTCACCCCTCCACTTT. Translated, it gives CASSSSGGLSYNSPLHF.

J is TRBJ1-1 and V is TRBV5-1; unclear D gene. V was pared by 0 bases and J by 0 bases, with 9 bases between. Germline V gene lookup returns CDR1 SGHRS and CDR2 YFSETQ. The CDR3 extends over 15 amino acids. Here the CDR3 reads CASSLDGELNTEAFF. Written as DNA, the CDR3 is TGCGCCAGCAGCTTGGACGGGGAATTGAACACTGAAGCTTTCTTT.

The chain is built from TRBV28 and TRBJ2-1, with D possibly matching TRBD2 (5 bases). Looked up from germline, CDR1 is MDHEN and CDR2 is SYDVKM. The CDR3 totals 17 residues. V lost 6 bases and J 1 base, leaving 19 bases between the germline ends. The CDR3 DNA sequence: TGTGCCAGCAGACTGTCGCAAGCGGCCCTTTCCTACAATGAGCAGTTCTTC. Amino acids: CASRLSQAALSYNEQFF.

The chain combines TRBV5-6 with TRBJ2-5, with 9 positions matching TRBD1. V lost 5 bases and J lost 3; bases outside the gene matches: 5. The germline V gene encodes CDR1 SGHDT and CDR2 YYEEEE. CDR3 length equals 14 residues. The CDR3 DNA reads as TGTGCCAGCAGGGGCGGGGACAGGGAAGAGACCCAGTACTTC. Amino acids: CASRGGDREETQYF.

This chain connects TRBV5-6 to TRBJ2-2, with 7 nucleotides matching TRBD2. CDR1 and CDR2 from the germline V gene are SGHDT and YYEEEE. This CDR3 is 15 amino acids long. J was trimmed by 7 bases and V by 0 bases; bases with no gene match: 6. This CDR3 is CASSLGTGGSGELFF. The DNA of the CDR3 is TGTGCCAGCAGCTTGGGGACGGGAGGCAGCGGGGAGCTGTTTTTT.

The chain combines TRBV2 with TRBJ1-6, with 7 positions matching TRBD1. The CDR3 runs to 15 residues. V was pared by 3 bases and J by 7 bases, with 6 bases of the junction left unmatched. In germline, CDR1 is SNHLY, CDR2 FYNNEI. This CDR3 reads CASSEEGQRNSPLHF. CDR3 DNA: TGTGCCAGCAGTGAGGAGGGACAGAGGAATTCACCCCTCCACTTT.

This chain connects TRBV4-2 to TRBJ1-3; TRBD1 agrees at 7 bases. V lost 3 bases and J lost 0; bases outside the gene matches: 8. CDR3 size: 17 residues. From germline, CDR1 is LGHNA and CDR2 YNFKEQ. In DNA, the CDR3 is TGTGCCAGCAGCCATGAGGACAGGTACCACTCTGGAAACACCATATATTTT. Its translation is CASSHEDRYHSGNTIYF.

The chain has TRBV5-1 and TRBJ2-7; the match to TRBD2 covers 8 bases. Trimming at V came to 5 bases and at J to 0 bases, leaving 7 bases not matched to a gene. Germline-derived CDR1 and CDR2 are SGHRS and YFSETQ. CDR3 length: 15 residues. The CDR3 sequence: CASSVRAGGSYEQYF. The CDR3 nucleotides read TGCGCCAGCAGTGTCCGCGCGGGAGGCTCCTACGAGCAGTACTTC.